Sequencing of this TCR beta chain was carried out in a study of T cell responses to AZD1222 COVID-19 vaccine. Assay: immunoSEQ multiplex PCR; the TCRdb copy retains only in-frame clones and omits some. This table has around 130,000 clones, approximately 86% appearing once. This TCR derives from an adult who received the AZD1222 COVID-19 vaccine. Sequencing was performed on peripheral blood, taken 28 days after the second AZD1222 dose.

CDR3 sequence reads: CASSLADGGRTDTQYF. In DNA, the CDR3 is TGTGCCAGCAGCTTAGCTGACGGGGGCCGCACAGATACGCAGTATTTT. This chain links TRBV7-2 with TRBJ2-3; possibly TRBD1 or TRBD2 for D (6 bases each). Germline V gene lookup returns CDR1 SGHTA and CDR2 FQGNSA. The V gene lost 0 bases and the J gene lost 1 base, with 11 bases spanning the gap. The CDR3 runs to 16 residues.